One and the same sample provided the 20 T cell receptor beta chains below, sequenced in a study of blood T cell repertoires in COVID-19. Data came from immunoSEQ multiplex PCR; TCRdb stores just in-frame clones and leaves some out. The data contain under 300,000 clones, about 73% of them singletons. Sequenced material: peripheral blood. All receptors come from a woman aged 80 or older with acute or convalescent COVID-19.

The chain combines TRBV4-1 with TRBJ2-4, with a weak D call TRBD1 (7 bases). The germline gives CDR1 MGHRA, CDR2 YSYEKL. V lost 4 bases and J 6 bases, leaving 16 bases between the germline ends. The CDR3 runs 15 residues. Here the CDR3 DNA reads TGCGCCAGCAGCCCGGACTACAGGGGTGGAAACATTCAGTACTTC. The encoded protein is CASSPDYRGGNIQYF.

This CDR3 is CASISVGGDTQYF. CDR3 DNA: TGTGCTAGTATATCCGTGGGGGGAGATACGCAGTATTTT. The chain couples TRBV12-5 to TRBJ2-3; possible D gene TRBD2, 6 bases. V was cut by 8 bases and J by 5 bases, with 14 bases left in between. CDR3 length equals 13 residues. CDR1 and CDR2 (germline): LGHNT, FRNRAP.

This sequence joins TRBV6-6 and TRBJ1-6; 7 bases fit TRBD1. V lost 5 bases to trimming and J lost 6 bases; unmatched junction nucleotides: 4. The CDR3 is made up of 14 amino acids. From germline, CDR1 is MNHNY and CDR2 SVGAGI (reference sequence). The DNA of the CDR3 is TGTGCCAGCAGTGCCAGACAGGGTAATTCACCCCTCCACTTT. It codes for CASSARQGNSPLHF.

The chain uses TRBV5-4 and TRBJ2-2; 11 bases agree with TRBD2. The V gene end was trimmed by 4 bases and the J gene end by 3 bases; junction bases not matched to a gene: 5. CDR3 length: 16 residues. Per the germline V gene, CDR1 is SGHNT and CDR2 is YYREEE (reference sequence). CDR3 amino acids: CASSATSGGYTGELFF. The CDR3 region has the DNA TGTGCCAGCAGCGCCACTAGCGGGGGCTACACCGGGGAGCTGTTTTTT.

Written as DNA, the CDR3 is TGTGCCTGGAGCCGCAAGGCCCCCGGGTGGCGGGGGGGGTACAATGAGCAGTTCTTC. This encodes CAWSRKAPGWRGGYNEQFF. The chain combines TRBV30 with TRBJ2-1; TRBD2 agrees at 9 bases. CDR1 is GTSNPN and CDR2 is SVGIG in the germline V gene (reference sequence). V dropped 3 bases and J dropped 4; count of bases not matched to a gene: 19. CDR3 size: 19 residues.

Only one count was recorded for this clone. The CDR3 bases are TGTGCCATCATGGACACTCCGGCTGGAAACACCATATATTTT. Translation gives CAIMDTPAGNTIYF. The V call is TRBV10-3, the J call TRBJ1-3, with a possible D match to TRBD1 (5 bases). The CDR3 covers 14 residues. CDR1 is ENHRY and CDR2 is SYGVKD in the germline V gene. Deletions cut 7 bases from V and 2 bases from J, with 12 bases between.

The J gene is TRBJ2-1, the V gene TRBV27; D uncertain. CDR3 size: 14 residues. V was clipped by 6 bases and J by 0 bases, with 9 bases between them. Germline lookup yields CDR1 MNHEY and CDR2 SMNVEV (reference sequence). The DNA of the CDR3 is TGTGCCAGCAGGCCTAGGTCCTCCTACAATGAGCAGTTCTTC. Amino acid sequence: CASRPRSSYNEQFF.

This clone showed up just once. This chain uses TRBV5-1 with TRBJ1-2; 8 nucleotides match TRBD1. This CDR3 contains 14 residues. Germline V gene sequence: CDR1 SGHRS, CDR2 YFSETQ. Trimming at V came to 3 bases and at J to 5 bases, leaving 6 bases not matched to a gene. CDR3 in DNA: TGCGCCAGCAGCTGGGGACAGGAGGTATATGGCTACACCTTC. This codes for CASSWGQEVYGYTF.

The genes are TRBV18 and TRBJ2-1, with a tentative D call TRBD1 (6 bases). Germline V gene sequence: CDR1 KGHSH, CDR2 LQKENI. Trimming cost V 8 bases and J 0 bases, with 17 bases left between them. This CDR3 spans 16 amino acids. The CDR3: CASTRAQGTSYNEQFF. The CDR3 region has the DNA TGTGCCAGCACCCGGGCCCAGGGGACCTCCTACAATGAGCAGTTCTTC.

The chain employs TRBV10-3 and TRBJ1-2; a possible D gene is TRBD1 (5 bases). Trimming left V 7 bases short and J 3 bases short, with 15 bases between. Germline V CDR1 and CDR2: ENHRY, SYGVKD. The CDR3 runs 14 residues. The CDR3 loop reads CAINPRGVHYGYTF. The DNA of the CDR3 is TGTGCCATCAATCCCCGGGGGGTACACTATGGCTACACCTTC.

The gene calls are TRBV18 and TRBJ2-6; D may be TRBD1 (5 bases). Germline V lookup: CDR1 KGHSH, CDR2 LQKENI. The CDR3 is 15 residues long. Trimming took 3 bases from V and 2 from J, leaving 8 bases between them. The CDR3 nucleotides are TGTGCCAGCTCACCCGACAGCGCTGGGGCCAACGTCCTGACTTTC. Translation: CASSPDSAGANVLTF.

V and J are TRBV10-3 and TRBJ2-3; D is perhaps TRBD2 (6 bases). V lost 6 bases to trimming and J lost 8 bases, with 12 bases between them. Germline CDR1 and CDR2: ENHRY and SYGVKD. The CDR3 has 12 residues. This CDR3 reads CAISPSVGTQYF. DNA of the CDR3: TGTGCCATCAGCCCTAGCGTCGGTACGCAGTATTTT.

The chain has TRBV6-1 and TRBJ2-4; 7 bases agree with TRBD1. The junction had 15 bases not matched to a gene; V was cut back by 3 bases and J by 1 base. The CDR3 covers 19 residues. Germline V gives CDR1 MNHNS, CDR2 SASEGT. CDR3 amino acids: CASSDEGQVVFVAKNIQYF. The CDR3 DNA sequence: TGTGCCAGCAGTGACGAAGGACAGGTAGTTTTCGTGGCCAAAAACATTCAGTACTTC.

V usage is TRBV18 and J usage is TRBJ1-1; D is unclear. Germline values: CDR1 KGHSH, CDR2 LQKENI. This CDR3 is 13 amino acids long. V lost 2 bases and J lost 8, with 12 bases in between. DNA for the CDR3: TGTGCCAGCTCACCATCGGAGGCAGGCGAAGCTTTCTTT. This codes for CASSPSEAGEAFF.

The chain employs TRBV19 and TRBJ2-5, with TRBD1 as a possible D gene (6 bases). This CDR3 region has 17 residues. Looked up from germline, CDR1 is LNHDA and CDR2 is SQIVND (reference sequence). Trimming took off 1 base at V and 1 base at J, with 16 bases between the two ends. The CDR3: CASSIGGPSRTQETQYF. CDR3 sequence (DNA): TGTGCCAGTAGTATAGGGGGGCCTTCTCGGACCCAAGAGACCCAGTACTTC. Supplemented by reference TRBV19 and TRBJ2-5, the full variable domain reads DGGITQSPKYLFRKEGQNVTLSCEQNLNHDAMYWYRQDPGQGLRLIYYSQIVNDFQKGDIAEGYSVSREKKESFPLTVTSAQKNPTAFYLCASSIGGPSRTQETQYFGPGTRLLVL.

The chain couples TRBV7-9 to TRBJ1-1; tentatively, D is TRBD1 (5 bases). CDR1 is SEHNR, CDR2 FQNEAQ, per germline (reference sequence). This CDR3 is 16 amino acids long. V lost 5 bases and J 6 bases, leaving 22 bases between the germline ends. The CDR3 DNA follows: TGTGCCAGCAGCAGGGACCTCTCGCCACTTCCCCCTGAAGCTTTCTTT. Translation gives CASSRDLSPLPPEAFF.

This clone has only one observation. The chain joins TRBV5-1 to TRBJ2-7, with D perhaps matching TRBD2 (6 bases). The CDR3 has 18 amino acids. Germline V gene sequence: CDR1 SGHRS, CDR2 YFSETQ. V lost 5 bases and J 1 base, leaving 25 bases between the germline ends. CDR3: CASRDIPGLYTLSYEQYF. The CDR3 DNA reads TGCGCCAGCAGAGACATTCCGGGACTTTACACACTTTCCTACGAGCAGTACTTC.

The rearrangement joins TRBV29-1 to TRBJ2-1; D remains unclear. The germline V gene encodes CDR1 SQVTM and CDR2 ANQGSEA. CDR3 length: 12 amino acids. The V end was cut by 4 bases, the J end by 8 bases, with 12 bases between. The CDR3 DNA is TGCAGCGTTGGGGTGGGTACAGATGAGCAGTTCTTC. It yields the protein CSVGVGTDEQFF.

The chain combines TRBV27 with TRBJ1-2, with D maybe TRBD1 (5 bases). The CDR3 sequence is 14 residues long. Trimming pared 7 bases from V and 4 bases from J, leaving 16 bases between. Germline V gene sequence: CDR1 MNHEY, CDR2 SMNVEV (reference sequence). CDR3 sequence (DNA): TGTGCCAGCAAGGGTAGCGGGAGGGGCTATGGCTACACCTTC. This gives the protein CASKGSGRGYGYTF.

This chain uses TRBV5-1 with TRBJ2-5; D is possibly TRBD2 (7 bases). Looked up from germline, CDR1 is SGHRS and CDR2 is YFSETQ. V was pared by 0 bases and J by 4 bases, with 13 bases between. The CDR3 runs 15 residues. The CDR3: CASSLVGGGGETQYF. The CDR3 bases are TGCGCCAGCAGCTTGGTTGGCGGGGGCGGAGAGACCCAGTACTTC.